The 22 T cell receptor beta chains in this list originate from one sample, sequenced in a study of neurological immune-mediated disorders. TCRdb redid the calling of the 5' RACE reads with MiXCR, one entry per CDR3 protein. This table holds under 75,000 distinct CDR3 sequences, roughly 3.5% found once. The sequenced sample consisted of PBMCs. The source of these receptors is an older woman with multiple sclerosis.

This clonotype was detected ten times or more. J is TRBJ1-2 and V is TRBV24-1, with 10 bases fitting TRBD1. Germline CDR1 KGHDR, CDR2 SFDVKD. This CDR3 spans 13 amino acids. With V trimmed by 7 bases and J by 3 bases, 1 base remained unmatched. The CDR3 protein is CATSGTGDYGYTF. The CDR3 DNA sequence: TGTGCCACCAGCGGGACAGGGGACTATGGCTACACCTTC.

This clonotype was observed at least ten times. The V gene is TRBV25-1, the J gene TRBJ1-2; D gene unclear. Germline assignment: CDR1 MGHDK and CDR2 SYGVNS. Trimming cost V 6 bases and J 2 bases, with 7 bases left between them. The CDR3 consists of 12 residues. CDR3 coding DNA: TGTGCCAGCAGCCGGGTGAACTATGGCTACACCTTC. Amino acids: CASSRVNYGYTF.

This clonotype was recorded at least ten times. The rearrangement uses TRBV29-1 and TRBJ1-2; TRBD1 matches at 10 bases. Trimming at V came to 7 bases and at J to 8 bases, leaving 7 bases not matched to a gene. The CDR3 covers 12 residues. Per germline, CDR1 SQVTM and CDR2 ANQGSEA. The CDR3 bases are TGCAGCGCCGTTGACAGGGGGCTCGGCTACACCTTC. It is translated as CSAVDRGLGYTF.

The chain joins TRBV5-1 to TRBJ2-3; TRBD2 might be the D (7 bases). CDR3 length: 13 amino acids. Germline loops: CDR1 SGHRS, CDR2 YFSETQ. The V end lost 4 bases, the J end lost 9 bases, and 15 bases lay between the germline ends. CDR3 nucleotide sequence: TGCGCCAGCAGCCCACAGGGAGGGACAACGCAGTATTTT. This codes for CASSPQGGTTQYF.

The chain has TRBV9 and TRBJ2-5; tentatively, D is TRBD2 (6 bases). Germline CDR1 SGDLS, CDR2 YYNGEE. The V end was cut by 2 bases, the J end by 4 bases, with 24 bases between. The CDR3 extends over 18 amino acids. CDR3 nucleotides: TGTGCCAGCAGCGTTAGGGCGGGGAGACTCCGGTGTATAGAGACCCAGTACTTC. Its protein is CASSVRAGRLRCIETQYF.

This clonotype was recorded many times. The chain carries TRBV6-1 and TRBJ1-5; 8 bases map to TRBD1. Per germline, CDR1 MNHNS and CDR2 SASEGT. This CDR3 is built from 14 residues. Trimming cost V 5 bases and J 6 bases; bases outside gene matches: 6. The CDR3 DNA follows: TGTGCCAGCAGTTGGTCAGGGGGCCCTCAGCCCCAGCATTTT. Translated: CASSWSGGPQPQHF.

This clonotype was counted many times. The rearrangement joins TRBV5-4 to TRBJ1-2, with 10 bases fitting TRBD1. The CDR3 is 12 residues long. Trimming took 5 bases from V and 8 from J; bases not matched to a gene: 3. CDR1 and CDR2 from the germline V gene are SGHNT and YYREEE (reference sequence). The CDR3 is CASSWDRGGYTF. Here the CDR3 DNA reads TGTGCCAGCAGTTGGGACAGGGGCGGCTACACCTTC.

This clonotype was detected ten times or more. This rearrangement joins TRBV12-3 or TRBV12-4 to TRBJ2-2; the D gene could be TRBD1 or TRBD2 (5 bases each). The CDR3 has 14 residues. Trimming pared 6 bases from V and 3 bases from J, leaving 11 bases between. The CDR3 bases are TGTGCCAGCAGCCGGGGACCGTACACCGGGGAGCTGTTTTTT. This gives the protein CASSRGPYTGELFF.

This clonotype is termed medium-sized. The J gene is TRBJ1-6, the V gene TRBV15, with 7 bases aligning to TRBD1. The CDR3 covers 17 residues. The germline V gene has CDR1 LNHNV and CDR2 YYDKDF (reference sequence). Trimming took 8 bases from V and 8 from J; bases not matched to a gene: 18. The CDR3, as DNA: TGTGCCACCGGAGCGACAGGGATCGGTGTGGGGCATTCACCCCTCCACTTT. It yields the protein CATGATGIGVGHSPLHF.

This clonotype was counted at least ten times. The rearrangement joins TRBV5-4 to TRBJ2-3, with D unclear. V was cut by 7 bases and J by 4 bases, with 13 bases left in between. The CDR3 is 13 amino acids. The germline V gene has CDR1 SGHNT and CDR2 YYREEE (reference sequence). The CDR3 DNA reads TGTGCCAGCCGATCCATCCAAGCAGATACGCAGTATTTT. It specifies CASRSIQADTQYF.

This clonotype was counted many times. The chain links TRBV7-3 to TRBJ2-2, with 7 bases identical to TRBD1. The CDR3 consists of 15 residues. Losses at the gene ends were 5 bases for V and 1 base for J; bases not matched to a gene: 4. Germline V lookup: CDR1 SGHTA, CDR2 FQGTGA. CDR3 protein: CASSTRTGNTGELFF. The DNA for the CDR3 is TGTGCCAGCAGCACCCGGACAGGGAACACCGGGGAGCTGTTTTTT.

This clonotype has a count of ten or more. The V gene is TRBV15, the J gene TRBJ2-7; D is unclear. V lost 1 base and J lost 1, with 14 bases in between. The CDR3 is 16 amino acids. Germline loops: CDR1 LNHNV, CDR2 YYDKDF (reference sequence). In DNA, the CDR3 is TGTGCCACCAGCAGAGGAGCAGACCGACTTTCCTACGAGCAGTACTTC. Translated, it gives CATSRGADRLSYEQYF.

There are many counts of this clonotype. This chain links TRBV28 with TRBJ1-6; maybe TRBD1 (5 bases). This CDR3 is 14 amino acids long. CDR1 and CDR2 (germline): MDHEN, SYDVKM. Deletions cut 8 bases from V and 6 bases from J, with 14 bases between. The chain's CDR3 is CASGAAGFNSPLHF. CDR3 DNA sequence: TGTGCCAGCGGGGCAGCAGGGTTTAATTCACCCCTCCACTTT. The variable domain in full, completed from reference TRBV28 and TRBJ1-6, reads DVKVTQSSRYLVKRTGEKVFLECVQDMDHENMFWYRQDPGLGLRLIYFSYDVKMKEKGDIPEGYSVSREKKERFSLILESASTNQTSMYLCASGAAGFNSPLHFGNGTRLTVT.

Regarding this clonotype: Since no conserved phenylalanine or tryptophan closes the CDR3, a read error is the likely cause. This chain uses TRBV27 with TRBJ2-7; D is ambiguous. The CDR3 runs to 8 residues. The germline CDR1 and CDR2 sequences are MNHEY and SMNVEV (reference sequence). Trimming removed 9 bases from V and 8 bases from J, with 5 bases in between. The CDR3 protein is CASYQQYN. The CDR3 nucleotides read TGTGCCAGTTATCAGCAGTACAAC.

The table lists this clonotype with many counts. This chain uses TRBV12-3 or TRBV12-4 with TRBJ1-1, with D maybe TRBD1 (5 bases). The CDR3 extends over 16 amino acids. The V and J ends lost 4 bases and 2 bases respectively, with 17 bases between them. DNA of the CDR3: TGTGCCAGCAGTTCCCTCATGGGGACTTTAAACACTGAAGCTTTCTTT. Its translation: CASSSLMGTLNTEAFF.

This clonotype was counted at least ten times. The J gene is TRBJ1-1, the V gene TRBV20-1; weak D call: TRBD1 (5 bases). This CDR3 has 16 amino acids. Germline assignment: CDR1 DFQATT and CDR2 SNEGSKA (reference sequence). Deletions cut 6 bases from V and 0 bases from J, with 20 bases between. CDR3: CSAVLWGPQMNTEAFF. CDR3 in DNA: TGCAGTGCGGTACTTTGGGGCCCCCAGATGAACACTGAAGCTTTCTTT.

This clonotype has at least ten counts. CDR3 nucleotide sequence: TGTGCCAGCAGTCCTCGGACAGGGGTCAACTATGGCTACACCTTC. The encoded protein is CASSPRTGVNYGYTF. The rearrangement joins TRBV12-3 or TRBV12-4 to TRBJ1-2; 9 bases line up with TRBD1. This CDR3 has 15 residues. Trimming at V came to 5 bases and at J to 2 bases, leaving 6 bases not matched to a gene.

This clonotype was counted between two and nine times. This rearrangement joins TRBV21-1 to TRBJ2-7; TRBD1 was called by the table and not checked on the DNA. TRBV21-1 is flagged as a pseudogene. The CDR3 runs 15 residues. The CDR3 sequence: CASSKGEDSGYEQYF. CDR3 nucleotides: TGTGCCAGCAGCAAAGGTGAGGACAGTGGCTACGAGCAGTACTTC.

This clonotype was seen repeatedly, ten times or more. The V and J genes are TRBV2 and TRBJ2-7, with 10 bases fitting TRBD2. The germline V gene has CDR1 SNHLY and CDR2 FYNNEI. V was clipped by 7 bases and J by 0 bases; unmatched bases: 6. The CDR3 consists of 15 residues. The CDR3 protein is CASITSGMGSYEQYF. CDR3 sequence (DNA): TGTGCCAGCATCACTAGCGGGATGGGCTCCTACGAGCAGTACTTC.

This clonotype was counted many times. Here the CDR3 reads CASSAGQALTYEQYF. The DNA for the CDR3 is TGTGCCAGCAGCGCGGGACAGGCATTGACCTACGAGCAGTACTTC. The chain recombines TRBV4-2 with TRBJ2-7; 8 bases agree with TRBD1. The germline V gene encodes CDR1 LGHNA and CDR2 YNFKEQ. V shed 5 bases, J shed 2 bases, and the junction held 8 bases outside the gene matches. The CDR3 is 15 residues long.

This clonotype was seen many times. This chain joins TRBV5-1 and TRBJ2-1, with TRBD1 matching over 11 bases. CDR1 and CDR2 (germline): SGHRS, YFSETQ. V lost 4 bases and J lost 7; bases outside the gene matches: 13. The CDR3 covers 17 residues. In DNA, the CDR3 is TGCGCCAGCAGCGTCCCACCGGGACAGGGGGTTGAAAATGAGCAGTTCTTC. It codes for CASSVPPGQGVENEQFF.

Many counts were recorded for this clonotype. The CDR3, as DNA: TGTGCCAGCAGTTTAACGGGACAGGGGAATTACGAGCAGTACTTC. It encodes CASSLTGQGNYEQYF. The chain has TRBV28 and TRBJ2-7; the match to TRBD1 covers 10 bases. Germline CDR1 is MDHEN and CDR2 is SYDVKM. The CDR3 loop spans 15 amino acids. The V segment lost 2 bases and the J segment 4 bases; nucleotides outside the gene matches: 5.